The clone carrying this T cell receptor beta chain has a single count. Its specificity is not known. The sample originates from a study of CD8+ T cells in alopecia areata. Findings and caveats of the study: Scalp sample sequencing also detects resident alphabeta T cells of normal skin.

After isolation, RNA underwent reverse transcription to generate cDNA as the sequencing template. Sequencing used immunoSEQ multiplex PCR; TCRdb keeps in-frame clones, though not all of them. The sample lists about 150,000 clones, less than 65% occurring once. The sequence came from a human donor in good health. Sequences were obtained from CD8+ T cells sorted from blood.

CDR3 bases: TGTGCCAGCAGTACCGCCCCCAGCGGCTCCACAGATACGCAGTATTTT. Amino acids: CASSTAPSGSTDTQYF. The chain has TRBV27 and TRBJ2-3, with D perhaps TRBD2 (5 bases). This CDR3 region has 16 residues. V was cut by 5 bases and J by 2 bases, with 17 bases left in between. CDR1 is MNHEY, CDR2 SMNVEV, per germline (reference sequence).